This entry lists 21 T cell receptor beta chains sequenced from one sample in a study of T cell responses to AZD1222 COVID-19 vaccine. Produced via immunoSEQ multiplex PCR; TCRdb's table is partial and in-frame only. Of 150,000 or so clones in the sample, more than 85% were seen once. Sequencing was performed on peripheral blood, taken 28 days after the second AZD1222 dose. Receptors were obtained from an adult who received the AZD1222 COVID-19 vaccine.

This clone was observed a handful of times. V gene TRBV10-3 combines with J gene TRBJ1-6, with a weak D call TRBD1 (5 bases). This CDR3 spans 14 amino acids. Per the germline V gene, CDR1 is ENHRY and CDR2 is SYGVKD. V was shortened by 3 bases and J by 10 bases, with 13 bases between the two germline ends. CDR3 DNA sequence: TGTGCCATCAGTGAAGGCTCCGGGGGATCACCCCTCCACTTT. It is translated as CAISEGSGGSPLHF.

The rearrangement links TRBV2 to TRBJ2-7; 10 bases fit TRBD1. Germline V gene lookup returns CDR1 SNHLY and CDR2 FYNNEI. This CDR3 is built from 16 residues. The J segment lost 2 bases and the V segment lost 9 bases, leaving 13 bases of the junction unmatched. The CDR3 loop is CASRQGALIITYEQYF. Here the CDR3 DNA reads TGTGCCAGTCGACAGGGGGCCCTAATCATCACCTACGAGCAGTACTTC.

V and J are TRBV15 and TRBJ2-3; no clear D. There are 15 residues in the CDR3. Germline V gives CDR1 LNHNV, CDR2 YYDKDF (reference sequence). Trimming pared 0 bases from V and 1 base from J, leaving 8 bases between. This CDR3 is CATSRDPDGTDTQYF. The CDR3 DNA sequence: TGTGCCACCAGCAGAGATCCCGACGGCACAGATACGCAGTATTTT.

This chain's CDR3 is CASRPTGGEQFF. CDR3 coding DNA: TGTGCCAGCAGGCCTACAGGGGGTGAGCAGTTCTTC. The chain employs TRBV6-6 and TRBJ2-1, with TRBD1 identical over 8 bases. Germline V CDR1 and CDR2: MNHNY, SVGAGI (reference sequence). This CDR3 has 12 amino acids. V lost 6 bases and J lost 9; bases outside the gene matches: 4.

The V gene is TRBV18, the J gene TRBJ2-7; D is ambiguous. The germline V gene encodes CDR1 KGHSH and CDR2 LQKENI. The CDR3 length is 13 residues. Trimming took off 6 bases at V and 3 bases at J, with 12 bases between the two ends. The DNA for the CDR3 is TGTGCCAGCTCGCCCGATGTAAGCTACGAGCAGTACTTC. Translated: CASSPDVSYEQYF.

The rearrangement links TRBV18 to TRBJ2-3, with D perhaps matching TRBD2 (6 bases). V lost 3 bases and J 2 bases, leaving 15 bases between the germline ends. The CDR3 runs to 16 residues. The V gene's germline CDR1 is KGHSH and CDR2 LQKENI. The CDR3 loop is CASSPRRGGVTDTQYF. The CDR3 DNA reads as TGTGCCAGCTCACCCAGACGAGGAGGGGTCACAGATACGCAGTATTTT.

This rearrangement joins TRBV21-1 to TRBJ2-7; the table's D call TRBD2 went unverified against the DNA. TRBV21-1 is designated a pseudogene. This CDR3 comprises 17 residues. The CDR3 here is CASSKESKLAETYEQYF. The CDR3 nucleotides read TGTGCCAGCAGCAAAGAGTCGAAACTAGCGGAAACCTACGAGCAGTACTTC.

The chain links TRBV6-4 to TRBJ1-2; possible D gene TRBD1, 5 bases. V was shortened by 2 bases and J by 4 bases, with 14 bases between the two germline ends. The CDR3 runs to 15 residues. Germline V lookup: CDR1 MRHNA, CDR2 SNTAGT. The CDR3 loop is CASSDGTGGAYGYTF. The DNA of the CDR3 is TGTGCCAGCAGTGACGGAACAGGTGGGGCCTATGGCTACACCTTC.

The table lists this clone with a count of one. The V gene is TRBV5-1, the J gene TRBJ2-7; D is unclear. The V end was cut by 1 base, the J end by 2 bases, with 4 bases between. This CDR3 region has 12 residues. The germline V gene has CDR1 SGHRS and CDR2 YFSETQ. The CDR3 loop is CASSLYAYEQYF. DNA for the CDR3: TGCGCCAGCAGCTTGTACGCCTACGAGCAGTACTTC.

The chain is built from TRBV27 and TRBJ1-6; unclear D gene. Per germline, CDR1 MNHEY and CDR2 SMNVEV (reference sequence). The CDR3 sequence is 11 residues long. V was clipped by 6 bases and J by 7 bases, with 4 bases between them. CDR3 residues: CASRGNSPLHF. CDR3 sequence (DNA): TGTGCCAGCAGGGGAAATTCACCCCTCCACTTT.

CDR3 region: CAWSVGGGPYNEQFF. The CDR3 nucleotides are TGTGCCTGGAGTGTCGGGGGGGGGCCTTACAATGAGCAGTTCTTC. V usage is TRBV30 and J usage is TRBJ2-1; 8 nucleotides agree with TRBD2. Trimming cost V 0 bases and J 4 bases; bases outside gene matches: 5. CDR1 GTSNPN and CDR2 SVGIG come from the germline V gene (reference sequence). The CDR3 contains 15 residues.

The chain couples TRBV19 to TRBJ1-1, with a weak D call TRBD1 (5 bases). The CDR3 totals 13 residues. V was trimmed by 3 bases and J by 1 base, leaving 6 bases between them. The germline CDR1 and CDR2 sequences are LNHDA and SQIVND (reference sequence). The CDR3 here is CASSIGGNTEAFF. DNA for the CDR3: TGTGCCAGTAGTATCGGGGGGAACACTGAAGCTTTCTTT.

This rearrangement joins TRBV11-2 to TRBJ2-7, with no clear D. There are 14 residues in the CDR3. CDR1 and CDR2 from the germline V gene are SGHAT and FQNNGV. Trimming took 0 bases from V and 7 from J, leaving 13 bases between them. The CDR3 loop reads CASSLEGFTGEQYF. In nucleotides, the CDR3 is TGTGCCAGCAGCTTAGAAGGGTTTACGGGTGAGCAGTACTTC.

The CDR3 DNA reads as TGTGCCACCATGGGACAGATAGGTGGAGGAACGGTGCCCAACTATGGCTACACCTTC. It translates to CATMGQIGGGTVPNYGYTF. This rearrangement joins TRBV24-1 to TRBJ1-2; 7 bases match TRBD1. Germline CDR1 and CDR2: KGHDR and SFDVKD. V lost 8 bases, J lost 2 bases, and 22 bases stayed unmatched. This CDR3 contains 19 residues.

The CDR3 here is CASSLGSGQRDEQYF. The CDR3 DNA is TGCGCCAGCAGCTTGGGTAGCGGACAAAGAGACGAGCAGTACTTC. V usage is TRBV5-1 and J usage is TRBJ2-7, with D possibly being TRBD2 (6 bases). The CDR3 covers 15 residues. In germline, CDR1 is SGHRS, CDR2 YFSETQ. Deletions cut 0 bases from V and 5 bases from J, with 15 bases between.

The chain joins TRBV4-2 to TRBJ1-1; 7 bases are shared with TRBD1. Germline lookup yields CDR1 LGHNA and CDR2 YNFKEQ. V was pared by 1 base and J by 5 bases, with 4 bases of the junction left unmatched. The CDR3 is 14 amino acids. CDR3 nucleotide sequence: TGTGCCAGCAGCCAAGGACAGGGTTGGACTGAAGCTTTCTTT. This gives the protein CASSQGQGWTEAFF.

The chain couples TRBV7-8 to TRBJ2-1; D might be TRBD2 (6 bases). The V and J ends lost 4 bases and 4 bases respectively, with 14 bases between them. The CDR3 covers 15 residues. Germline CDR1 SGHVS, CDR2 FQNEAQ. The CDR3 reads CASSSTTSLYNEQFF. CDR3 in DNA: TGTGCCAGCAGCTCGACGACTAGTTTATACAATGAGCAGTTCTTC.

The chain couples TRBV3-1 (or the pseudogene TRBV3-2) to TRBJ1-5, with D perhaps matching TRBD1 (6 bases). V was pared by 5 bases and J by 3 bases, with 11 bases between. CDR1 LGHDT and CDR2 YNNKEL come from the germline V gene (reference sequence). The CDR3 covers 14 residues. The CDR3 here is CASSATGPNQPQHF. The CDR3, as DNA: TGTGCCAGCAGCGCGACAGGCCCCAATCAGCCCCAGCATTTT.

V and J are TRBV3-1 (or the pseudogene TRBV3-2) and TRBJ2-1; D remains ambiguous. Germline V gene sequence: CDR1 LGHDT, CDR2 YNNKEL (reference sequence). This CDR3 spans 11 amino acids. The V end was cut by 1 base, the J end by 7 bases, with 2 bases between. The CDR3 nucleotides read TGTGCCAGCAGCCAAGCAAATGAGCAGTTCTTC. Amino acid sequence: CASSQANEQFF.

This clone was detected once. The chain has TRBV18 and TRBJ2-5; D uncertain. In germline, CDR1 is KGHSH, CDR2 LQKENI. V was trimmed by 5 bases and J by 0 bases, leaving 19 bases between them. CDR3 length equals 17 residues. In DNA, the CDR3 is TGTGCCAGCTCAACGGCATTGTTCGGCAGTCACCAAGAGACCCAGTACTTC. It translates to CASSTALFGSHQETQYF. Variable domain in full (rest from reference TRBV18 and TRBJ2-5): NAGVMQNPRHLVRRRGQEARLRCSPMKGHSHVYWYRQLPEEGLKFMVYLQKENIIDESGMPKERFSAEFPKEGPSILRIQQVVRGDSAAYFCASSTALFGSHQETQYFGPGTRLLVL.

The chain carries TRBV30 and TRBJ1-2, with 8 bases matching TRBD1. The CDR3 is made up of 15 amino acids. Germline lookup yields CDR1 GTSNPN and CDR2 SVGIG (reference sequence). Trimming took 4 bases from V and 4 from J; bases not matched to a gene: 11. The CDR3 protein is CAWNRDRGMGYGYTF. The CDR3 DNA follows: TGTGCCTGGAACCGAGACAGGGGAATGGGCTATGGCTACACCTTC.